This TCR beta chain was found in a study of post-analysis software for immune sequencing data. Whole-study context: Patients had relapsing-remitting, secondary progressive or progressive-relapsing multiple sclerosis; some lacked subtype. Study conclusions and caveats: Five or six TRBV segments, including TRBV5-6, TRBV5-1 and TRBV20-1, were more frequent in patients than controls. Strong co-clustering by F measure linked samples that shared a preparation batch. Versus controls, multiple sclerosis patients showed significantly lower diversity (normalized Chao1).

With respect to this clonotype: Its antigen is unknown.

The CDR3 sequence is 16 residues long. Germline lookup yields CDR1 SGHAT and CDR2 FQDESV (reference sequence). V was clipped by 2 bases and J by 7 bases, with 18 bases between them. Unique-molecular-identifier-tagged TCR beta cDNA libraries were used. Hundreds of thousands of cDNA molecules were obtained from about 0.98 to 11 million T cells. TCRdb reanalysed the PCR reads using MiXCR and keeps one entry per CDR3 protein. The top ten clones hold roughly 4.5% of a sample with approximately 770,000 distinct CDR3 sequences, around 45% of them seen once. The TCR originated in a girl between 5 and 17 years old with multiple sclerosis. The rearrangement uses TRBV11-1 and TRBJ2-1, with D tentatively TRBD1 (5 bases). The source material was blood. The DNA of the CDR3 is TGTGCCAGCAGCTTACCGTATAGGGGTAGGTGGAATGAGCAGTTCTTC. It specifies CASSLPYRGRWNEQFF.